The 25 T cell receptor beta chains reported below all come from one sample, sequenced in a study of metastatic and nonmetastatic thyroid tumors (TCRdb year 2020). No patient had received any treatment before thyroid surgery. Library preparation employed PCR. The instrument was an Illumina HiSeq 4000. TCRdb trimmed public reads at Q25 via fastp, called clones via MiXCR and kept in-frame beta chains. This sample lists around 6,000 clones; 37% were detected once. The biggest ten clones account for about 17% of the sample. Sequenced: tumor tissue. The receptors originated from a male donor with papillary thyroid cancer or a benign thyroid nodule (not recorded which). Some clones in this sample may be carry-over from other donors' samples.

V is TRBV7-2 and J is TRBJ2-2; 7 nucleotides match TRBD1. From germline, CDR1 is SGHTA and CDR2 FQGNSA. V lost 7 bases, J lost 6 bases, and 8 bases stayed unmatched. The CDR3 runs 14 residues. The CDR3 DNA sequence: TGTGCCAGCACCCGAGACAGGGTACCCGGGGAGCTGTTTTTT. This encodes CASTRDRVPGELFF.

The chain joins TRBV6-5 to TRBJ2-1, with D perhaps matching TRBD2 (6 bases). The CDR3 spans 13 residues. CDR1 and CDR2 from the germline V gene are MNHEY and SVGAGI. Trimming took 7 bases from V and 5 from J, leaving 12 bases between them. The CDR3 here is CASTLAENNEQFF. Here the CDR3 DNA reads TGTGCCAGCACTTTAGCGGAGAACAATGAGCAGTTCTTC.

The V and J genes are TRBV20-1 and TRBJ2-1; 8 bases align to TRBD2. The CDR3 totals 13 residues. The germline V gene has CDR1 DFQATT and CDR2 SNEGSKA (reference sequence). V shed 6 bases, J shed 3 bases, and the junction held 4 bases outside the gene matches. The CDR3 protein is CSAISGIYNEQFF. The CDR3 DNA sequence: TGCAGTGCCATTAGCGGGATCTACAATGAGCAGTTCTTC.

In its sample, this clone was seen a few times. CDR3 residues: CASEGDRRGYTF. For the CDR3, the DNA is TGTGCCAGCGAAGGGGACCGCAGGGGCTACACCTTC. V and J are TRBV6-1 and TRBJ1-2; maybe TRBD1 (5 bases). CDR3 size: 12 residues. CDR1 and CDR2 (germline): MNHNS, SASEGT. V was pared by 8 bases and J by 8 bases, with 15 bases between.

The chain links TRBV11-2 to TRBJ2-7; 11 bases line up with TRBD1. The CDR3 has 14 amino acids. Germline values: CDR1 SGHAT, CDR2 FQNNGV. Trimming cost V 6 bases and J 6 bases; bases outside gene matches: 7. CDR3 sequence reads: CASRPGTGGIEQYF. CDR3 bases: TGTGCCAGCAGGCCCGGGACAGGGGGAATCGAGCAGTACTTC.

The chain recombines TRBV18 with TRBJ2-4; the match to TRBD2 covers 7 bases. The J call is uncertain, as TRBJ2-1 better fits the DNA end. Germline CDR1 reads KGHSH; CDR2 reads LQKENI. This CDR3 spans 15 amino acids. CDR3 in amino acids: CASSPPRLAAYEQFF. The CDR3 nucleotides read TGTGCCAGCTCACCACCGAGGCTAGCGGCCTATGAGCAGTTCTTC.

The V call is TRBV10-2, the J call TRBJ2-7; 8 bases match TRBD1. This CDR3 contains 15 residues. Germline assignment: CDR1 WSHSY and CDR2 SAAADI. The V segment lost 6 bases and the J segment 6 bases; nucleotides outside the gene matches: 13. CDR3 in amino acids: CASRSTGGVSGEQYF. The CDR3 DNA sequence: TGCGCCAGCAGATCAACAGGGGGTGTCTCTGGCGAGCAGTACTTC.

This clone has only a few counts. This chain joins TRBV28 and TRBJ2-3; tentative D call: TRBD2 (6 bases). This CDR3 has 16 amino acids. V was clipped by 3 bases and J by 1 base, with 14 bases between them. The V gene's germline CDR1 is MDHEN and CDR2 SYDVKM. For the CDR3, the DNA is TGTGCCAGCAGTTTTGTGGCGGGGTTTCGCACAGATACGCAGTATTTT. This encodes CASSFVAGFRTDTQYF.

This chain connects TRBV5-1 to TRBJ2-7; 8 bases match TRBD2. This CDR3 has 16 amino acids. The trim removed 4 bases at V and 0 bases at J, leaving 9 bases unmatched. From germline, CDR1 is SGHRS and CDR2 YFSETQ. DNA of the CDR3: TGCGCCAGCAGCGTAAACCCGGGGGGGAGCTCCTACGAGCAGTACTTC. It translates to CASSVNPGGSSYEQYF.

This clone was counted only a few times. The final CDR3 position lacks the conserved phenylalanine or tryptophan, pointing to a likely read error. This chain connects TRBV7-9 to TRBJ1-2; D gene uncertain. Trimming stripped 1 base from V and 4 bases from J, with 4 bases between. From germline, CDR1 is SEHNR and CDR2 FQNEAQ (reference sequence). There are 12 residues in the CDR3. CDR3: CASSLELYGYTS. DNA of the CDR3: TGTGCCAGCAGCTTAGAGCTCTATGGCTACACCTCC.

By share, this clone counts as large. This sequence joins TRBV27 and TRBJ1-1; the match to TRBD1 covers 7 bases. The CDR3 runs 14 residues. The V gene's germline CDR1 is MNHEY and CDR2 SMNVEV (reference sequence). The J segment lost 1 base and the V segment lost 5 bases, leaving 4 bases of the junction unmatched. CDR3 bases: TGTGCCAGCAGTAAATCAGGGGGGAACACTGAAGCTTTCTTT. This gives the protein CASSKSGGNTEAFF.

The chain combines TRBV6-1 with TRBJ2-1; D gene uncertain. Trimming left V 5 bases short and J 4 bases short, with 15 bases between. Germline V gives CDR1 MNHNS, CDR2 SASEGT. The CDR3 covers 15 residues. The chain's CDR3 is CASSMAPSPYNEQFF. CDR3 DNA: TGTGCCAGCAGTATGGCTCCCAGCCCTTACAATGAGCAGTTCTTC.

The gene calls are TRBV24-1 and TRBJ2-3; D not certain. The CDR3 spans 13 residues. V shed 4 bases and J shed 6 bases, with 10 bases lying between them. Looked up from germline, CDR1 is KGHDR and CDR2 is SFDVKD. CDR3 loop: CATSDLESDTQYF. The DNA of the CDR3 is TGTGCCACCAGTGACCTGGAATCCGATACGCAGTATTTT.

This chain joins TRBV11-2 and TRBJ1-1; TRBD1 might be the D (6 bases). The CDR3 extends over 15 amino acids. Looked up from germline, CDR1 is SGHAT and CDR2 is FQNNGV. V lost 2 bases to trimming and J lost 0 bases, with 10 bases between them. The CDR3 here is CASSLIAGVNTEAFF. CDR3 DNA: TGTGCCAGCAGCTTAATCGCAGGGGTGAACACTGAAGCTTTCTTT.

This clone was seen many times. It is likely a read error, because the conserved phenylalanine at the end of the CDR3 is missing. V gene TRBV18 combines with J gene TRBJ1-4, with no clear D. V lost 2 bases to trimming and J lost 5 bases, with 9 bases between them. Germline loops: CDR1 KGHSH, CDR2 LQKENI. This CDR3 contains 14 residues. The CDR3 DNA is TGTGCCAGCTCACCAGCCGCAGCGAATGAAAAACTGTTTCTT. The encoded protein is CASSPAAANEKLFL.

This clone was seen a few times. The chain employs TRBV3-1 and TRBJ1-2, with D possibly TRBD1 on 5 matching bases. V shed 0 bases and J shed 4 bases, with 6 bases lying between them. The CDR3 consists of 13 residues. From germline, CDR1 is LGHDT and CDR2 YNNKEL (reference sequence). DNA for the CDR3: TGTGCCAGCAGCCAAGACAGGGTCTATGGCTACACCTTC. Translated: CASSQDRVYGYTF.

A single count supports this clone. The genes are TRBV4-2 and TRBJ2-7, with 7 nucleotides matching TRBD2. This CDR3 is built from 15 residues. In germline, CDR1 is LGHNA, CDR2 YNFKEQ. V was clipped by 0 bases and J by 7 bases; unmatched bases: 9. In DNA form, the CDR3 reads TGTGCCAGCAGCCAAGATGAAGGCAACGGGGGGGAGCAGTACTTC. This encodes CASSQDEGNGGEQYF.

The rearrangement links TRBV6-5 to TRBJ2-6; D remains ambiguous. Germline loops: CDR1 MNHEY, CDR2 SVGAGI. V shed 0 bases and J shed 4 bases, with 16 bases lying between them. This CDR3 has 18 residues. CDR3 sequence: CASSYSRAGRSGANVLTF. The CDR3 nucleotides read TGTGCCAGCAGTTACTCTCGTGCCGGACGATCCGGGGCCAACGTCCTGACTTTC.

This chain links TRBV11-1 with TRBJ2-5, with D tentatively TRBD1 (5 bases). The V end lost 2 bases, the J end lost 5 bases, and 12 bases lay between the germline ends. The CDR3 loop spans 14 amino acids. Germline CDR1 is SGHAT and CDR2 is FQDESV (reference sequence). For the CDR3, the DNA is TGTGCCAGCAGCTTATTCAGGGCGGACGAGACCCAGTACTTC. It translates to CASSLFRADETQYF.

This chain connects TRBV27 to TRBJ2-2; 9 bases match TRBD2. J lost 4 bases, V lost 2 bases, and 5 bases had no gene match. The CDR3 runs 16 residues. Germline CDR1 MNHEY, CDR2 SMNVEV (reference sequence). The CDR3 protein is CASSLMPSGTTGELFF. The CDR3 bases are TGTGCCAGCAGTTTAATGCCTAGCGGGACCACCGGGGAGCTGTTTTTT.

The rearrangement uses TRBV13 and TRBJ2-1; 16 bases line up with TRBD2. Germline V gives CDR1 PRHDT, CDR2 FYEKMQ (reference sequence). Germline trimming cut 4 bases from V and 6 bases from J; bases unmatched to any gene: 6. There are 17 residues in the CDR3. The CDR3 DNA sequence: TGTGCCAGCAGCTCGGGACTAGCGGGAGGGGTTGTCAATGAGCAGTTCTTC. Encoded protein: CASSSGLAGGVVNEQFF.

This clone showed up just a few times. This chain joins TRBV12-3 or TRBV12-4 and TRBJ1-5, with 7 bases that match TRBD1. CDR3 size: 14 residues. J lost 6 bases, V lost 1 base, and 3 bases had no gene match. CDR3 sequence: CASSLGGGGQPQHF. CDR3 DNA: TGTGCCAGCAGTTTAGGAGGGGGCGGTCAGCCCCAGCATTTT.

V gene TRBV11-2 combines with J gene TRBJ2-7; D is perhaps TRBD2 (6 bases). Trimming cost V 7 bases and J 5 bases, with 21 bases left between them. Germline loops: CDR1 SGHAT, CDR2 FQNNGV. This CDR3 has 15 amino acids. The CDR3: CASTLGPPTSNEQYF. In DNA, the CDR3 is TGTGCCAGCACCCTAGGACCGCCGACTAGTAACGAGCAGTACTTC.

This clone is classed as large. This chain uses TRBV9 with TRBJ1-1; 9 bases line up with TRBD1. CDR1 is SGDLS, CDR2 YYNGEE, per germline. V lost 10 bases to trimming and J lost 1 base; unmatched junction nucleotides: 2. This CDR3 is built from 12 residues. This CDR3 reads CASQGANTEAFF. The DNA for the CDR3 is TGTGCCTCACAGGGGGCGAACACTGAAGCTTTCTTT.

This chain joins TRBV7-2 and TRBJ2-7; D is possibly TRBD2 (5 bases). The CDR3 is made up of 13 amino acids. The germline V gene encodes CDR1 SGHTA and CDR2 FQGNSA. V gave up 8 bases and J gave up 0 bases, with 11 bases separating them. The CDR3 coding sequence is TGTGCCAGCCTAGCTGTTAGCTCCTACGAGCAGTACTTC. This translates into CASLAVSSYEQYF. The variable domain in full, with the rest retrieved from reference TRBV7-2 and TRBJ2-7, is GAGVSQSPSNKVTEKGKDVELRCDPISGHTALYWYRQSLGQGLEFLIYFQGNSAPDKSGLPSDRFSAERTGGSVSTLTIQRTQQEDSAVYLCASLAVSSYEQYFGPGTRLTVT.